The sequence of this T cell receptor beta chain was determined in a study of control samples from healthy donors and cancer patients. The table came from immunoSEQ multiplex PCR; TCRdb's copy has only in-frame clones and leaves some out. Of 170,000 or so clones listed, approximately 90% are singletons. The CDR3 spans 14 residues. CDR1 and CDR2 (germline): SGHRS, YFSETQ. Trimming took 4 bases from V and 5 from J, leaving 15 bases between them. The receptor's source is a man under 40 in good health. The gene calls are TRBV5-1 and TRBJ1-1, with a possible D match to TRBD1 (5 bases). The source material was blood. CDR3 loop: CASSNAGTGTEAFF. The CDR3 coding sequence is TGCGCCAGCAGCAACGCTGGGACGGGAACTGAAGCTTTCTTT.